Listed here are 11 T cell receptor beta chains from one sample, sequenced in a study of blood T cells in healthy people across ages. Primers used in a second PCR of roughly 6 to 12 cycles were a sample-barcoded 5' primer and a J-beta primer mix. TCRdb called the 5' RACE reads again in MiXCR, with one record for every CDR3 protein. The sample records approximately 1.5 million distinct CDR3 sequences, roughly two fifths being singletons. Material: blood. These receptors were taken from a woman younger than 35 in good health.

The chain combines TRBV27 with TRBJ2-7; D not certain. The CDR3 totals 16 residues. Germline values: CDR1 MNHEY, CDR2 SMNVEV (reference sequence). The V gene lost 0 bases and the J gene lost 3 bases, with 15 bases spanning the gap. CDR3 sequence (DNA): TGTGCCAGCAGTTTATCTGCTACTTGGACGGGCTACGAGCAGTACTTC. Translated, it gives CASSLSATWTGYEQYF.

Points on this clonotype: Given a much more abundant clone one base away, this may be a read error. CDR3 region: CASNETRGAGNEQYF. The CDR3, as DNA: TGTGCCAGCAATGAGACTAGAGGAGCAGGGAATGAGCAGTACTTC. The chain combines TRBV2 with TRBJ2-5, with D perhaps matching TRBD2 (6 bases). The CDR3 length is 15 residues. Germline CDR1 reads SNHLY; CDR2 reads FYNNEI. Trimming took off 7 bases at V and 11 bases at J, with 26 bases between the two ends.

The chain employs TRBV20-1 and TRBJ2-1, with 11 bases matching TRBD2. This CDR3 has 13 amino acids. Germline V gene data show CDR1 as DFQATT and CDR2 as SNEGSKA (reference sequence). Unmatched junction bases numbered 5, after V lost 3 bases and J lost 10 bases. CDR3 in DNA: TGCAGTGCTAGGACTAGCGGGATCGGGGAGCAGTTCTTC. Translation gives CSARTSGIGEQFF.

V usage is TRBV29-1 and J usage is TRBJ2-7, with 8 bases fitting TRBD1. Germline V gene data show CDR1 as SQVTM and CDR2 as ANQGSEA. The CDR3 is made up of 15 amino acids. V trimming: 5 bases; J trimming: 1 base; junction bases outside the gene matches: 10. DNA for the CDR3: TGCAGCGTTCCCGGCGGTGGACAGGGATCCTACGAGCAGTACTTC. Amino acid sequence: CSVPGGGQGSYEQYF.

The chain couples TRBV6-6 to TRBJ2-5; 8 bases fit TRBD2. The trim removed 2 bases at V and 2 bases at J, leaving 10 bases unmatched. This CDR3 has 17 residues. Germline V lookup: CDR1 MNHNY, CDR2 SVGAGI (reference sequence). The CDR3 here is CASSYTLAADVQETQYF. CDR3 coding DNA: TGTGCCAGCAGTTACACACTAGCGGCCGACGTGCAAGAGACCCAGTACTTC.

This clonotype was detected a few times. The CDR3 here is CASGSGTVSFFSYEQYF. The CDR3 nucleotides are TGTGCCAGCGGCTCCGGGACAGTTTCCTTTTTTTCCTACGAGCAGTACTTC. This sequence joins TRBV21-1 and TRBJ2-7; the DNA was not compared with TRBD1, the D call given in the table. TRBV21-1 is a documented pseudogene. CDR3 size: 17 residues.

This clonotype showed up just a few times. The rearrangement uses TRBV7-9 and TRBJ1-6; perhaps TRBD1 as D (6 bases). Per the germline V gene, CDR1 is SEHNR and CDR2 is FQNEAQ (reference sequence). The CDR3 runs to 15 residues. The V end was cut by 2 bases, the J end by 7 bases, with 12 bases between. This CDR3 is CASSLPDRNNSPLHF. The CDR3 DNA reads TGTGCCAGCAGCTTACCGGACAGAAACAATTCACCCCTCCACTTT.

The V gene is TRBV7-9, the J gene TRBJ2-7; perhaps TRBD2 as D (5 bases). This CDR3 is 13 amino acids long. V was clipped by 0 bases and J by 6 bases, with 9 bases between them. CDR1 and CDR2 from the germline V gene are SEHNR and FQNEAQ (reference sequence). CDR3 DNA: TGTGCCAGCAGCTTAGCGATAACTAGCGAGCAGTACTTC. Translated: CASSLAITSEQYF.

The gene calls are TRBV12-3 or TRBV12-4 and TRBJ2-5; possibly TRBD1 or TRBD2 for D (5 bases each). The closer fit of TRBJ2-7 to the DNA end suggests the J call may be wrong. This CDR3 spans 14 amino acids. This CDR3 reads CASSSGTVVDEQYF. CDR3 DNA: TGTGCCAGCAGTTCTGGGACCGTCGTTGACGAGCAGTACTTC.

This clonotype was observed a few times. J is TRBJ2-5 and V is TRBV11-1; D not certain. V lost 1 base, J lost 3 bases, and 6 bases lay in between. Germline V gene data show CDR1 as SGHAT and CDR2 as FQDESV (reference sequence). The CDR3 has 13 residues. CDR3 bases: TGTGCCAGCAGCTTAGGTTTTGAAGAGACCCAGTACTTC. Translating gives CASSLGFEETQYF.

The chain carries TRBV25-1 and TRBJ1-4; no firm D call. V lost 3 bases and J 0 bases, leaving 8 bases between the germline ends. In germline, CDR1 is MGHDK, CDR2 SYGVNS. The CDR3 has 15 residues. The CDR3 DNA sequence: TGTGCCAGCAGTGATATAGGTACAACTAATGAAAAACTGTTTTTT. Its protein is CASSDIGTTNEKLFF.